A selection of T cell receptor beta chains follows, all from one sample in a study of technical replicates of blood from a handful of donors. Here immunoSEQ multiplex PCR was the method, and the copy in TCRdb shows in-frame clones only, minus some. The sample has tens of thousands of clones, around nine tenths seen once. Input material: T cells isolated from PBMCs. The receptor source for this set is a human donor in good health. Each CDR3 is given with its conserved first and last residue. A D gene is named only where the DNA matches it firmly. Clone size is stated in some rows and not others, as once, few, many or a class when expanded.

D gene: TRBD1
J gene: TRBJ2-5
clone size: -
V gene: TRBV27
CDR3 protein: CASSSRRDRPLQETQYF
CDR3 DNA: TGTGCCAGCAGTTCCCGCCGGGACAGACCGCTCCAAGAGACCCAGTACTTC

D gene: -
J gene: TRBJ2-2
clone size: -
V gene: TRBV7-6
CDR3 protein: CASSLAANTGELFF
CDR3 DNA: TGTGCCAGCAGCTTAGCCGCGAACACCGGGGAGCTGTTTTTT

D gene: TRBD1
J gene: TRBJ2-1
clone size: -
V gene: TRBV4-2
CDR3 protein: CASSQEQGANNEQFF
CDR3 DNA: TGTGCCAGCAGCCAAGAACAGGGGGCAAACAATGAGCAGTTCTTC

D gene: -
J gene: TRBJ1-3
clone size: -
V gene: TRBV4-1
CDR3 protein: CASSPKTATDGGNTIYF
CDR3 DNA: TGCGCCAGCAGCCCAAAGACAGCCACAGATGGTGGAAACACCATATATTTT

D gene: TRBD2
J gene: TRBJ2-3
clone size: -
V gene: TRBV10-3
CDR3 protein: CAISRVAGADTQYF
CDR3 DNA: TGTGCCATCAGTCGGGTAGCGGGGGCAGATACGCAGTATTTT

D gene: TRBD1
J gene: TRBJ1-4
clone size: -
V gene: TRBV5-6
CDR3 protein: CASSLKMTGSEKLFF
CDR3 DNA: TGTGCCAGCAGCTTGAAAATGACAGGGAGTGAAAAACTGTTTTTT

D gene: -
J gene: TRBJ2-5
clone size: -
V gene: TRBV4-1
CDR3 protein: CASSQSGGSGETQYF
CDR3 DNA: TGCGCCAGCAGCCAATCGGGGGGCTCAGGAGAGACCCAGTACTTC

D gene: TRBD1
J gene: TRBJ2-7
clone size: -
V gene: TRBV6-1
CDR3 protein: CASSRQGVPYEQYF
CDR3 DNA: TGTGCCAGCAGCCGACAGGGGGTCCCCTACGAGCAGTACTTC

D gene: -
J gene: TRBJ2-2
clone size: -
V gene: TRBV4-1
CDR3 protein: CASSQGDNRVSFGGELFF
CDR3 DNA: TGCGCCAGCAGCCAAGGTGATAACAGGGTATCGTTCGGCGGGGAGCTGTTTTTT

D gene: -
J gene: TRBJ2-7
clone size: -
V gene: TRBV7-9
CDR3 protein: CASSLVGDSYEQYF
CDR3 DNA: TGTGCCAGCAGCTTAGTAGGAGATTCCTACGAGCAGTACTTC

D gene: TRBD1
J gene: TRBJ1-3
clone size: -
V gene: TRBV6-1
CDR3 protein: CASSELQGTGNTIYF
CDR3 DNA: TGTGCCAGCAGTGAATTACAGGGGACTGGAAACACCATATATTTT

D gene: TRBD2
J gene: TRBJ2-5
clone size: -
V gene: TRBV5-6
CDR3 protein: CASRLAGVASQETQYF
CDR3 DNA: TGTGCCAGCAGGTTGGCGGGGGTAGCCTCCCAAGAGACCCAGTACTTC

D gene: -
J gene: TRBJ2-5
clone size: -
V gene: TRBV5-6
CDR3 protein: CASSLSGDEETQYF
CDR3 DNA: TGTGCCAGCAGCTTGTCAGGGGATGAAGAGACCCAGTACTTC

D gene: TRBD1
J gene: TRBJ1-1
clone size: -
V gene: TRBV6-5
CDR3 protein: CASSYSRGTGNTEAFF
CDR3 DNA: TGTGCCAGCAGTTACTCGAGGGGGACAGGGAATACTGAAGCTTTCTTT

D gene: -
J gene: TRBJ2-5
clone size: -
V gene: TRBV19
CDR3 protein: CASSIETAQETQYF
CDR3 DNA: TGTGCCAGTAGTATAGAAACAGCACAAGAGACCCAGTACTTC

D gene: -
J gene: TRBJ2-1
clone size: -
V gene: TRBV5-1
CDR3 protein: CASSLALREKHYNEQFF
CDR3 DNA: TGCGCCAGCAGCTTGGCGCTCAGGGAAAAGCACTACAATGAGCAGTTCTTC

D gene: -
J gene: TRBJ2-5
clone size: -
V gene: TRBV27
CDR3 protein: CASSEKGYQETQYF
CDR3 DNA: TGTGCCAGCAGCGAAAAGGGGTACCAAGAGACCCAGTACTTC

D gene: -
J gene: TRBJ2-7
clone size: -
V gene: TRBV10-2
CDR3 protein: CASSEYEGRLSYEQYF
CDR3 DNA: TGCGCCAGCAGTGAGTACGAGGGCCGCCTCTCCTACGAGCAGTACTTC

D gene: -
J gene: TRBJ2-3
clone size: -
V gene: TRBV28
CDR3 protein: CASRIFGEDTQYF
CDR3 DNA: TGTGCCAGCCGCATTTTTGGGGAGGATACGCAGTATTTT

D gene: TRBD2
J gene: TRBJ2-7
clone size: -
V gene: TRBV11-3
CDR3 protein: CASSLEKEGTSGTYEQYF
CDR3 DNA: TGTGCCAGCAGCTTAGAGAAAGAAGGGACTAGCGGGACGTACGAGCAGTACTTC

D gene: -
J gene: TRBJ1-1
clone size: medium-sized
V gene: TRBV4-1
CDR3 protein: CASSYGQLNTEAFF
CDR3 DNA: TGCGCCAGCAGCTACGGACAATTGAACACTGAAGCTTTCTTT

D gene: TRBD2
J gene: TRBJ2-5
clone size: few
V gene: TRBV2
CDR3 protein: CASSREEETQYF
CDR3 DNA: TGTGCCAGCAGTCGGGAGGAGGAGACCCAGTACTTC

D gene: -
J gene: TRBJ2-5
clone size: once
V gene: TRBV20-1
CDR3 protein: CSAPIEETQYF
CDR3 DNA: TGCAGTGCTCCGATAGAGGAGACCCAGTACTTC

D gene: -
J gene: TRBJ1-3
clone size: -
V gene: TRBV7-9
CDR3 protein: CASSRQGQTSGNTIYF
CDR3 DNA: TGTGCCAGCAGCCGGCAGGGGCAGACCTCTGGAAACACCATATATTTT

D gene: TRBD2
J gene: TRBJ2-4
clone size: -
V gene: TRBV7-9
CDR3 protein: CASSWGGRNIQYF
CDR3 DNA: TGTGCCAGCAGCTGGGGGGGTCGAAACATTCAGTACTTC

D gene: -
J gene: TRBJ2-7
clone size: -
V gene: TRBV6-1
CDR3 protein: CASRSGVSYEQYF
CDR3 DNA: TGTGCCAGCAGATCGGGAGTCTCCTACGAGCAGTACTTC

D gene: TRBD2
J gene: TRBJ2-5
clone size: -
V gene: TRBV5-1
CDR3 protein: CASSATTRGLAGADETQYF
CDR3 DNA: TGCGCCAGCAGCGCGACAACCAGGGGACTAGCGGGAGCGGATGAGACCCAGTACTTC

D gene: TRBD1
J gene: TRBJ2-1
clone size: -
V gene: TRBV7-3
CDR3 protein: CASSLRRTGNNEQFF
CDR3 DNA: TGTGCCAGCAGCCTTAGAAGGACAGGGAACAATGAGCAGTTCTTC

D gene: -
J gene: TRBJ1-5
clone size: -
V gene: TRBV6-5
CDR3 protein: CASSYSRGAPQHF
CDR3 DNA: TGTGCCAGCAGTTACTCGCGTGGGGCTCCCCAGCATTTT

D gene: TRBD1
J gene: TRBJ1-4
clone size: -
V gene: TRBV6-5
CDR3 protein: CASKQGGANEKLFF
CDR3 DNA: TGTGCCAGTAAGCAGGGGGGAGCTAATGAAAAACTGTTTTTT

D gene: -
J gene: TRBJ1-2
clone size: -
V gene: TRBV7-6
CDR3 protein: CASSFLTGAGGYTF
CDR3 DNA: TGTGCCAGCAGCTTTCTAACGGGCGCGGGTGGCTACACCTTC

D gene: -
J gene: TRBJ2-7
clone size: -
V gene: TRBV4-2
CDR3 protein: CASSHSAGQSYEQYF
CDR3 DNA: TGTGCCAGCAGCCACTCGGCGGGACAGTCCTACGAGCAGTACTTC

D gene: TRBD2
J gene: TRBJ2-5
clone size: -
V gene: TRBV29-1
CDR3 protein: CSVGRGGLQETQYF
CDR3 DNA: TGCAGCGTTGGGCGGGGGGGGCTTCAAGAGACCCAGTACTTC